The clone carrying this TCR beta chain showed up just a few times. The CDR3 consists of 16 residues. Trimming pared 2 bases from V and 0 bases from J, leaving 11 bases between. Germline V gene lookup returns CDR1 MGHRA and CDR2 YSYEKL. This sample is part of a study of T-cell reconstitution after alpha-beta-depleted transplantation in children. Unique molecular identifiers were incorporated when the TCRbeta library was constructed. TCRdb reanalysed the PCR reads using MiXCR and keeps one entry per CDR3 protein. This sample has roughly 500,000 distinct CDR3 sequences, with about a sixth found just once.

This chain connects TRBV4-1 to TRBJ1-3; TRBD1 is a possible D gene (6 bases). The sequence was obtained from a human donor who donated a stem cell graft to a child with acute lymphoblastic leukemia. The starting material was PBMCs from the stem cell graft donor, obtained from the stem cell graft. CDR3 bases: TGCGCCAGCAGCCAAAGGGGACACAGCTCTGGAAACACCATATATTTT. Its translation: CASSQRGHSSGNTIYF.